This T cell receptor (beta chain) was recovered during a study of radiation and T cells in renal cell carcinoma. Across the study: Nephrectomy followed 15 Gy stereotactic body radiation by 4 weeks. Study-wide results and limits: In blood, top tumor clones expanded by 2 weeks, shrinking by 4.

Time point given: blood 2 weeks post-SBRT. As to treatment: 15 Gy SBRT to primary tumor, nephrectomy 4 weeks later. Serial blood draws occurred at baseline and 2 and 4 weeks post-SBRT. The tumor was a clear cell renal cell carcinoma. This clone was found a few times. The target antigen is unknown. CDR1 and CDR2 from the germline V gene are SGDLS and YYNGEE. The CDR3 covers 14 residues. The J segment lost 7 bases and the V segment lost 5 bases, leaving 7 bases of the junction unmatched. TCRdb's copy holds only in-frame clones and misses some; the assay was immunoSEQ multiplex PCR. The sample contains 100,000 to 150,000 clones, more than 75% of which appear only once.

The genes are TRBV9 and TRBJ1-2; 11 bases match TRBD1. The clonotype comes from a woman in her seventies with renal cell carcinoma. Specimen: blood, collected from a patient whose treatment included radiotherapy and nephrectomy. The CDR3 spells CASSTGQGAVGYTF. CDR3 bases: TGTGCCAGCAGTACAGGACAGGGGGCGGTTGGCTACACCTTC.